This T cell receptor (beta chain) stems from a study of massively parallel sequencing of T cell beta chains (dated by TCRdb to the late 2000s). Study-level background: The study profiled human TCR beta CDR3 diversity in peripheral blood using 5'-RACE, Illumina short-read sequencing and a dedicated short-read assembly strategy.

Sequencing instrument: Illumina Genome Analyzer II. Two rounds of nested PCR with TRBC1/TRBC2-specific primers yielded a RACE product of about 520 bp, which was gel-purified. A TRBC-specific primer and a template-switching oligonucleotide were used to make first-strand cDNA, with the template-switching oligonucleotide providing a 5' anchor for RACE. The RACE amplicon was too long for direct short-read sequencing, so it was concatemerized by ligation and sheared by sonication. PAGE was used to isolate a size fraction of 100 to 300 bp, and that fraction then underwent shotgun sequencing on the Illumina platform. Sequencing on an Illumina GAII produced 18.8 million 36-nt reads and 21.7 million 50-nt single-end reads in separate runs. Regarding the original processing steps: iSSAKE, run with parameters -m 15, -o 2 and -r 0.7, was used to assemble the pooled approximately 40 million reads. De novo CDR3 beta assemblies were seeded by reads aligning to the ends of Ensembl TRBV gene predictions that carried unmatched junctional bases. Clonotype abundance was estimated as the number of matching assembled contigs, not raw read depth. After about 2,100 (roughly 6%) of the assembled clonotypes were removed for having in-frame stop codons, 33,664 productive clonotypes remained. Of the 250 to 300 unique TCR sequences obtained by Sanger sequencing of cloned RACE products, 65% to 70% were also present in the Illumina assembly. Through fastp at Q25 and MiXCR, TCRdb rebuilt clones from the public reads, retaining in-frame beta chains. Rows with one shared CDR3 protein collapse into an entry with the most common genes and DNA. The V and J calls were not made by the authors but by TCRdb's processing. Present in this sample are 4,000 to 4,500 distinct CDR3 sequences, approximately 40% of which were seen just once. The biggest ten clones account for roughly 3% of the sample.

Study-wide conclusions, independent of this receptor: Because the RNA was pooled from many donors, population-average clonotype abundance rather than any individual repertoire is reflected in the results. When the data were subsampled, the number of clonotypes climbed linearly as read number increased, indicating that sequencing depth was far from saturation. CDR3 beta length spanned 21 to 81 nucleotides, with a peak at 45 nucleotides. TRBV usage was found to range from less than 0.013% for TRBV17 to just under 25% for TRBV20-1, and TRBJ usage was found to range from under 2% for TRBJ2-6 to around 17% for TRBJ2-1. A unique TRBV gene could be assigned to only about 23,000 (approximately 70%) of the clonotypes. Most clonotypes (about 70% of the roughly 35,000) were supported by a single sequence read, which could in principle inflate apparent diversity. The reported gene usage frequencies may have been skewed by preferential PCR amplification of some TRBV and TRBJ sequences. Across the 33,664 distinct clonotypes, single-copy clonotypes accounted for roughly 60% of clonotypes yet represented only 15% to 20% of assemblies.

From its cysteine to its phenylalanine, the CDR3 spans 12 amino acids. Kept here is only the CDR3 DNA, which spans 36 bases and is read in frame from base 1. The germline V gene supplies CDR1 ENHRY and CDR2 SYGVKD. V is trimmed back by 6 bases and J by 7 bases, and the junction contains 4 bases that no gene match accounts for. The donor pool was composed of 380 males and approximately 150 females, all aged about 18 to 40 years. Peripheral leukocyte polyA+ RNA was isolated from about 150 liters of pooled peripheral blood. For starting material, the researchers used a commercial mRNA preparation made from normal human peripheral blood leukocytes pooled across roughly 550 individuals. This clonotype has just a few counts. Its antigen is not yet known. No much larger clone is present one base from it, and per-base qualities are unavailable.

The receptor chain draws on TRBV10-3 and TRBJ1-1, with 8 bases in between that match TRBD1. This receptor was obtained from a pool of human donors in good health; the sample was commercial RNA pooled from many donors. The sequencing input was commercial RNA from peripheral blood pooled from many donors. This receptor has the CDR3 CAIRTTGVEAFF. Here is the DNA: TGTGCCATCAGGACGACAGGGGTTGAAGCTTTCTTT.